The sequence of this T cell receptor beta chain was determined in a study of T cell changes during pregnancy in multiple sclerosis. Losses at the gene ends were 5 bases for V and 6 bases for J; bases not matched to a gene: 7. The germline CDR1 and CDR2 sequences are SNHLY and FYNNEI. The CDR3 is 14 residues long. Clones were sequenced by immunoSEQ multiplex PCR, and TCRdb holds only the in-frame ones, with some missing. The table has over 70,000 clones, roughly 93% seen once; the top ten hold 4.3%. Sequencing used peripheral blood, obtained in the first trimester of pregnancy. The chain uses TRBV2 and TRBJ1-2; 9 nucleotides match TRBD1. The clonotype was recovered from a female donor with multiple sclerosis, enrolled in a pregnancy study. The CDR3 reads CASSYRGRLDGYTF. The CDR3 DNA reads TGTGCCAGCAGTTACAGGGGGCGTTTAGATGGCTACACCTTC.